A single sample is the source of the 18 T cell receptor beta chains below, sequenced in a study of T cell responses to AZD1222 COVID-19 vaccine. Profiled with immunoSEQ multiplex PCR; TCRdb holds only in-frame clones, not every one. The sample has 140,000 to 150,000 clones, around 91% seen once. Material: peripheral blood, obtained on day 0 of AZD1222 vaccination. Every receptor here comes from an adult in good health.

This rearrangement joins TRBV7-2 to TRBJ1-4; tentatively, D is TRBD1 (6 bases). The CDR3 length is 16 residues. Germline CDR1 reads SGHTA; CDR2 reads FQGNSA. V lost 2 bases and J lost 6, with 16 bases in between. CDR3 nucleotides: TGTGCCAGCAGCTTAACAGGGACGGACACGTATGAAAAACTGTTTTTT. Translating it yields CASSLTGTDTYEKLFF.

The gene calls are TRBV6-6 and TRBJ1-2; D is ambiguous. The V and J ends lost 5 bases and 3 bases respectively, with 22 bases between them. Germline CDR1 reads MNHNY; CDR2 reads SVGAGI (reference sequence). This CDR3 has 17 amino acids. The CDR3 region has the DNA TGTGCCAGCAGTCGATCCTTGGGGAGGGCGATCGACTATGGCTACACCTTC. It codes for CASSRSLGRAIDYGYTF.

The chain couples TRBV4-3 to TRBJ1-6; possibly TRBD1 for D (5 bases). This CDR3 spans 16 amino acids. CDR1 is LGHNA, CDR2 YSLEER, per germline. Between the trimmed V and J ends, which lost 4 bases and 5 bases, there was a span of 15 bases. CDR3: CASSLHPTVDNSPLHF. Written as DNA, the CDR3 is TGCGCCAGCAGCCTACACCCGACAGTAGATAATTCACCCCTCCACTTT.

V usage is TRBV4-2 and J usage is TRBJ2-1, with D maybe TRBD2 (6 bases). Trimming pared 4 bases from V and 0 bases from J, leaving 10 bases between. The CDR3 loop spans 15 amino acids. Looked up from germline, CDR1 is LGHNA and CDR2 is YNFKEQ. CDR3 bases: TGTGCCAGCAGCCCCCGGACTAACTCCTACAATGAGCAGTTCTTC. It codes for CASSPRTNSYNEQFF.

This chain joins TRBV7-3 and TRBJ2-7; TRBD1 agrees at 7 bases. Germline V gene lookup returns CDR1 SGHTA and CDR2 FQGTGA. This CDR3 contains 15 residues. After removal of 3 bases from V and 3 bases from J, the junction contained 8 bases not matched to a gene. CDR3 sequence: CASSFGQAGYYEQYF. CDR3 nucleotide sequence: TGTGCCAGCAGCTTCGGACAGGCGGGCTACTACGAGCAGTACTTC.

This clone was picked up a small number of times. The chain joins TRBV10-3 to TRBJ2-1; D not resolved. V was trimmed by 3 bases and J by 8 bases, leaving 14 bases between them. Germline-derived CDR1 and CDR2 are ENHRY and SYGVKD. There are 14 residues in the CDR3. The CDR3 DNA reads TGTGCCATCAGTGATCCGCCAGGTGGACATGAGCAGTTCTTC. Residues: CAISDPPGGHEQFF.

CDR3 sequence: CASSLSQGSYNEQFF. The CDR3 DNA is TGTGCCAGCAGCTTGTCGCAGGGTTCCTACAATGAGCAGTTCTTC. The chain employs TRBV5-4 and TRBJ2-1; weak D call: TRBD1 (5 bases). The CDR3 runs 15 residues. Germline CDR1 and CDR2: SGHNT and YYREEE (reference sequence). The V gene lost 1 base and the J gene lost 1 base, with 9 bases spanning the gap.

This chain joins TRBV29-1 and TRBJ1-1; weak D call: TRBD1 (5 bases). The CDR3 has 14 residues. Germline-derived CDR1 and CDR2 are SQVTM and ANQGSEA. The germline V and J ends were trimmed by 4 bases and 5 bases, with 17 bases remaining between them. The CDR3 nucleotides read TGCAGCGTTGGGGCGCGGTTGGGGGGGACTGAAGCTTTCTTT. Translated, it gives CSVGARLGGTEAFF.

V usage is TRBV11-1 and J usage is TRBJ1-2; 8 bases are shared with TRBD1. CDR3 size: 13 residues. CDR1 is SGHAT, CDR2 FQDESV, per germline (reference sequence). V lost 3 bases and J lost 3; bases outside the gene matches: 0. CDR3 nucleotides: TGTGCCAGCAGCTTGGACAGGGACTATGGCTACACCTTC. Protein product: CASSLDRDYGYTF.

The chain has TRBV29-1 and TRBJ2-7, with 8 bases fitting TRBD1. V lost 6 bases and J lost 1; bases outside the gene matches: 5. The germline gives CDR1 SQVTM, CDR2 ANQGSEA. The CDR3 sequence is 13 residues long. DNA of the CDR3: TGCAGCGTAGAGGACAGGGATTCCTACGAGCAGTACTTC. It yields the protein CSVEDRDSYEQYF.

This chain uses TRBV10-3 with TRBJ2-3; tentative D call: TRBD2 (6 bases). Looked up from germline, CDR1 is ENHRY and CDR2 is SYGVKD. This CDR3 has 14 residues. Trimming removed 6 bases from V and 2 bases from J, with 12 bases in between. The CDR3 DNA reads TGTGCCATCAGCCAACCGGGACTCACAGATACGCAGTATTTT. It encodes CAISQPGLTDTQYF.

This rearrangement joins TRBV7-3 to TRBJ2-5; 7 nucleotides agree with TRBD2. CDR1 and CDR2 (germline): SGHTA, FQGTGA. The CDR3 consists of 15 residues. V gave up 5 bases and J gave up 4 bases; unmatched junction bases: 10. CDR3: CASSPRPAGPETQYF. The CDR3, as DNA: TGTGCCAGCAGCCCTAGACCAGCGGGGCCAGAGACCCAGTACTTC. Using reference TRBV7-3 and TRBJ2-5 for the parts outside the CDR3, the full variable domain is GAGVSQTPSNKVTEKGKYVELRCDPISGHTALYWYRQSLGQGPEFLIYFQGTGAADDSGLPNDRFFAVRPEGSVSTLKIQRTERGDSAVYLCASSPRPAGPETQYFGPGTRLLVL.

In its sample, this clone was seen once. The chain links TRBV5-8 to TRBJ1-4, with D tentatively TRBD1 (6 bases). V dropped 1 base and J dropped 3 bases, with 10 bases sitting between them. This CDR3 has 15 residues. The germline V gene has CDR1 SGHTS and CDR2 YDEGEE. For the CDR3, the DNA is TGTGCCAGCAGCTTGAGGGGACAAGCTAATGAAAAACTGTTTTTT. It encodes CASSLRGQANEKLFF. Full variable domain (missing parts from reference TRBV5-8 and TRBJ1-4): EAGVTQSPTHLIKTRGQQATLRCSPISGHTSVYWYQQALGLGLQFLLWYDEGEERNRGNFPPRFSGRQFPNYSSELNVNALELEDSALYLCASSLRGQANEKLFFGSGTQLSVL.

This rearrangement joins TRBV7-2 to TRBJ1-1, with D unclear. Germline lookup yields CDR1 SGHTA and CDR2 FQGNSA. There are 14 residues in the CDR3. V gave up 0 bases and J gave up 3 bases, with 8 bases separating them. In nucleotides, the CDR3 is TGTGCCAGCAGCTTAGCCGGGGAGGACACTGAAGCTTTCTTT. Translated, it gives CASSLAGEDTEAFF.

The chain links TRBV6-5 to TRBJ1-1, with 11 bases matching TRBD1. Germline V CDR1 and CDR2: MNHEY, SVGAGI. There are 16 residues in the CDR3. Trimming cost V 2 bases and J 5 bases; bases outside gene matches: 7. The CDR3 sequence is CASSYEKGQGGTEAFF. The CDR3 DNA reads TGTGCCAGCAGTTACGAAAAGGGACAGGGGGGGACTGAAGCTTTCTTT.

This clone appeared once. The V and J genes are TRBV7-2 and TRBJ2-7; maybe TRBD1 (5 bases). This CDR3 is built from 14 residues. The germline gives CDR1 SGHTA, CDR2 FQGNSA. The ends were cut back, 1 base at V and 5 bases at J, with 12 bases in the middle. The CDR3 region has the DNA TGTGCCAGCAGCTTAGAGGCAGGGCGGAACGAGCAGTACTTC. It is translated as CASSLEAGRNEQYF.

This chain links TRBV14 with TRBJ1-1; 8 bases are a match to TRBD1. V trimming: 3 bases; J trimming: 11 bases; junction bases outside the gene matches: 8. Germline values: CDR1 SGHDN, CDR2 FVKESK. This CDR3 is 13 amino acids long. The CDR3 region has the DNA TGTGCCAGCAGCCAGCTCGACAGGGGCAGCGCTTTCTTT. Protein product: CASSQLDRGSAFF.

This sequence joins TRBV14 and TRBJ1-1; no reliable D call. CDR3 length: 15 residues. V dropped 1 base and J dropped 3 bases, with 12 bases sitting between them. Germline V gives CDR1 SGHDN, CDR2 FVKESK. In DNA form, the CDR3 reads TGTGCCAGCAGCCAAGTGGAGGGATGGCACACTGAAGCTTTCTTT. This gives the protein CASSQVEGWHTEAFF.